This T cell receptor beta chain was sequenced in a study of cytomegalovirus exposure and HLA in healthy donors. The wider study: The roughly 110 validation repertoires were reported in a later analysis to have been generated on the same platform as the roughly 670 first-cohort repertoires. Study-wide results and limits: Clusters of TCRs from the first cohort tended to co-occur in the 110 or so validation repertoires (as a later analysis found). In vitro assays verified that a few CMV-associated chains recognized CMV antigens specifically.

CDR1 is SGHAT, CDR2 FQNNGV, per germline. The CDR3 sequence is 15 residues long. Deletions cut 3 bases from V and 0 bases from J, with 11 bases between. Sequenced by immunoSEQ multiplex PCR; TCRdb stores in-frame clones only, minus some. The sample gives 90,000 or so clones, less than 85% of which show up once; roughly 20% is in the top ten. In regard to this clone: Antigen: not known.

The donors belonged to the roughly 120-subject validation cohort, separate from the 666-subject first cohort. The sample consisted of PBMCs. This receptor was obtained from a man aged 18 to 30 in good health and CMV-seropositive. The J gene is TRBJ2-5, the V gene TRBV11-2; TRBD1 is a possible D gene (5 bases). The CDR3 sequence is CASSLGQGYQETQYF. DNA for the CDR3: TGTGCCAGCAGCTTGGGCCAGGGCTACCAAGAGACCCAGTACTTC. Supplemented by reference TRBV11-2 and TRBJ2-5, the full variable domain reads EAGVAQSPRYKIIEKRQSVAFWCNPISGHATLYWYQQILGQGPKLLIQFQNNGVVDDSQLPKDRFSAERLKGVDSTLKIQPAKLEDSAVYLCASSLGQGYQETQYFGPGTRLLVL.